This T cell receptor beta chain was captured in a study of CD8 T cells in Susac syndrome. Random hexamers served to reverse transcribe roughly 0.45 to 1 ug RNA. TCRdb processed the immunoSEQ multiplex PCR reads anew with MiXCR; each CDR3 protein has one entry. The sample holds under 250,000 distinct CDR3 sequences; around 93% are singletons and the top ten take 0.15% to 0.2%. Study-level findings and limits: None of the CD4+ T cell repertoires in Susac syndrome showed clonal expansion.

Isolation of CD8+ and CD4+ T cells was performed negatively, whereas enrichment of TEMRA cells was done by FACS. V was clipped by 4 bases and J by 10 bases; unmatched bases: 3. CDR1 is SGHRS and CDR2 is YFSETQ in the germline V gene. The CDR3 spans 12 residues. About this clonotype itself: The target antigen is unknown.

The chain has TRBV5-1 and TRBJ2-1; 9 positions match TRBD1. What was sequenced was CD4+ T cells from PBMCs. The sequence was collected from a human donor with Susac syndrome. CDR3: CASSRDRGEQFF. The DNA of the CDR3 is TGCGCCAGCAGCAGAGACAGGGGGGAGCAGTTCTTC.